These 7 T cell receptor beta chains share one sample of origin, sequenced in a study of beta chain features in type 1 diabetes. The isolated RNA, all of it, was reverse transcribed, so expressed TCRB transcripts were what got sequenced. Produced via immunoSEQ multiplex PCR; TCRdb's table is partial and in-frame only. Among around 190,000 clones, less than 15% were seen once, and the ten largest hold about 0.59%. The sequenced sample consisted of central memory CD4+ T cells from blood. The receptors originated from a woman in her late teens or twenties in good health.

In its sample, this clone was seen a few times. The chain uses TRBV11-2 and TRBJ2-3, with 10 bases lining up with TRBD2. CDR1 is SGHAT and CDR2 is FQNNGV in the germline V gene. Germline trimming cut 6 bases from V and 1 base from J; bases unmatched to any gene: 4. The CDR3 covers 15 residues. The DNA for the CDR3 is TGTGCCAGCAGTTCGACTAGCGGGCGCACAGATACGCAGTATTTT. As protein: CASSSTSGRTDTQYF.

The rearrangement links TRBV4-1 to TRBJ2-7; TRBD2 aligns across 8 bases. Germline CDR1 reads MGHRA; CDR2 reads YSYEKL. The CDR3 runs 22 residues. V was clipped by 3 bases and J by 0 bases; unmatched bases: 25. The CDR3 spells CASSQFQGGAGGKLVYSYEQYF. CDR3 coding DNA: TGCGCCAGCAGCCAGTTTCAGGGCGGCGCGGGAGGAAAGTTGGTGTACTCCTACGAGCAGTACTTC.

The table lists this clone with a few counts. The chain is built from TRBV27 and TRBJ2-7; TRBD1 might be the D (6 bases). The CDR3 spans 14 residues. The V end lost 0 bases, the J end lost 4 bases, and 10 bases lay between the germline ends. Germline V gene sequence: CDR1 MNHEY, CDR2 SMNVEV (reference sequence). Here the CDR3 DNA reads TGTGCCAGCAGTTTATCCAGGGGCCCGTACGAGCAGTACTTC. It is translated as CASSLSRGPYEQYF.

The chain carries TRBV6-5 and TRBJ1-2, with TRBD1 matching 7 bases. This CDR3 contains 14 residues. J gave up 1 base and V 6 bases, and 5 bases lay outside the gene matches. The V gene's germline CDR1 is MNHEY and CDR2 SVGAGI. CDR3 in amino acids: CASRKQGYNYGYTF. Here the CDR3 DNA reads TGTGCCAGCAGAAAACAGGGGTATAACTATGGCTACACCTTC.

The sample holds many counts of this clone. The CDR3 loop reads CASSLTGQGNQPQHF. DNA of the CDR3: TGTGCCAGCAGCTTAACGGGACAGGGCAATCAGCCCCAGCATTTT. The chain combines TRBV7-9 with TRBJ1-5; 8 nucleotides align to TRBD1. From germline, CDR1 is SEHNR and CDR2 FQNEAQ (reference sequence). V gave up 2 bases and J gave up 2 bases; unmatched junction bases: 2. The CDR3 has 15 amino acids.

This clone was detected a few times. The chain couples TRBV9 to TRBJ2-3; TRBD2 matches at 7 bases. The V gene's germline CDR1 is SGDLS and CDR2 YYNGEE. With 0 bases clipped from V and 2 bases from J, the junction kept 6 bases outside the gene matches. CDR3 size: 16 residues. The CDR3 region has the DNA TGTGCCAGCAGCGTAGGTAGCGGGTCATTCACAGATACGCAGTATTTT. This sequence encodes CASSVGSGSFTDTQYF.

This clone was detected only a few times. The chain couples TRBV18 to TRBJ2-7; tentatively, D is TRBD2 (6 bases). This CDR3 spans 15 amino acids. Looked up from germline, CDR1 is KGHSH and CDR2 is LQKENI. Trimming took off 6 bases at V and 4 bases at J, with 19 bases between the two ends. The CDR3 coding sequence is TGTGCCAGCTCGCAGGGACTCGCTCCGACTTACGAGCAGTACTTC. Protein: CASSQGLAPTYEQYF. The full variable domain, in which reference TRBV18 and TRBJ2-7 provide the parts outside the CDR3, is NAGVMQNPRHLVRRRGQEARLRCSPMKGHSHVYWYRQLPEEGLKFMVYLQKENIIDESGMPKERFSAEFPKEGPSILRIQQVVRGDSAAYFCASSQGLAPTYEQYFGPGTRLTVT.